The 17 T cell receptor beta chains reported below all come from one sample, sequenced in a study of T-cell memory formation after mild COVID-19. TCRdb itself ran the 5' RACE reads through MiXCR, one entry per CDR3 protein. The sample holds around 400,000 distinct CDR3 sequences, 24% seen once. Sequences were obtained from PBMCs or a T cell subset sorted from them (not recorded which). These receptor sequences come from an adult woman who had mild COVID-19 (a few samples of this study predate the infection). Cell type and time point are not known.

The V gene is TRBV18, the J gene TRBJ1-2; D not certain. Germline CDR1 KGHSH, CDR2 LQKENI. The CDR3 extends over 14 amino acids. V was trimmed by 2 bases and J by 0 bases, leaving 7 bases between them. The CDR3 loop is CASSPEWTNYGYTF. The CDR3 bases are TGTGCCAGCTCACCAGAATGGACTAACTATGGCTACACCTTC.

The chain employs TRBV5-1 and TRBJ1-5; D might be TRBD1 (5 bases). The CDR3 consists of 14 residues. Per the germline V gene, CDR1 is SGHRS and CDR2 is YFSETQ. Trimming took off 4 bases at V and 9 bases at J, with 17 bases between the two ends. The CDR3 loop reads CASSNGTGQGPQHF. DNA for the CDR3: TGCGCCAGCAGCAACGGGACGGGCCAGGGGCCCCAGCATTTT.

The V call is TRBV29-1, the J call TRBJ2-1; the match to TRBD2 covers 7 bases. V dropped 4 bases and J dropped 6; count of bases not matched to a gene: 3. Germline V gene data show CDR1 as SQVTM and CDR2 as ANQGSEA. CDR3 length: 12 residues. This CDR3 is CSVGGGLNEQFF. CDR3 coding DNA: TGCAGCGTTGGGGGGGGACTCAATGAGCAGTTCTTC.

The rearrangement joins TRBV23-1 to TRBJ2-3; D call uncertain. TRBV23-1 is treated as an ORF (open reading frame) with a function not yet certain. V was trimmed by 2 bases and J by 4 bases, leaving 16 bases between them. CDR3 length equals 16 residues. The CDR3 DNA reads TGCGCCAGCAGTCAACCCCGCCCACCTAGGGCAGATACGCAGTATTTT. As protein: CASSQPRPPRADTQYF.

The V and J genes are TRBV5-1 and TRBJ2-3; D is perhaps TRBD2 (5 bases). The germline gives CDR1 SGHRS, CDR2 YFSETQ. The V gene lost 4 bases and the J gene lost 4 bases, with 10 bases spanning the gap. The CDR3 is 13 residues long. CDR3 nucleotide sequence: TGCGCCAGCAGCCCCTCGAGGGCAGATACGCAGTATTTT. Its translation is CASSPSRADTQYF.

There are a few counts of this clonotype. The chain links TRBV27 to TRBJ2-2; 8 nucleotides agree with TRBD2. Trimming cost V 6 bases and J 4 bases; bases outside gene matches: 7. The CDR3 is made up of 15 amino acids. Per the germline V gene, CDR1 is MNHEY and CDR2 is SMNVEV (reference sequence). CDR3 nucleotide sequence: TGTGCCAGCAGAAGATCGCGGGGGGCCACCGGGGAGCTGTTTTTT. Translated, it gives CASRRSRGATGELFF.

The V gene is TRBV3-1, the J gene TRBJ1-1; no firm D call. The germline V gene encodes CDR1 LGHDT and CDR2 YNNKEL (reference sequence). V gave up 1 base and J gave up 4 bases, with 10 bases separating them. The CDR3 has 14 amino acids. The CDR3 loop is CASSQGVSGTEAFF. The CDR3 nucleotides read TGTGCCAGCAGCCAAGGAGTGTCGGGCACTGAAGCTTTCTTT.

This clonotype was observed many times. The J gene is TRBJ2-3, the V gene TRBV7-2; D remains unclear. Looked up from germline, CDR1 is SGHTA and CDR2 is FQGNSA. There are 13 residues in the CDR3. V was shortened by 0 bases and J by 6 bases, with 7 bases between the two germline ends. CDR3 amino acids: CASSLARVDTQYF. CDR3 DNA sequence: TGTGCCAGCAGCTTAGCTAGGGTTGATACGCAGTATTTT.

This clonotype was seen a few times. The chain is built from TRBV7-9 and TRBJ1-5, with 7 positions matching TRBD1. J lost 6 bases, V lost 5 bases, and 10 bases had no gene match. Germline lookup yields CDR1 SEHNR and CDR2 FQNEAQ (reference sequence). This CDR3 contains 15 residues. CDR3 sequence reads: CASSARQGGGQPQHF. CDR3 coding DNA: TGTGCCAGCAGCGCCAGACAGGGCGGGGGTCAGCCCCAGCATTTT. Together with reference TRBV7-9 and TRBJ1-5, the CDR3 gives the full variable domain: DTGVSQNPRHKITKRGQNVTFRCDPISEHNRLYWYRQTLGQGPEFLTYFQNEAQLEKSRLLSDRFSAERPKGSFSTLEIQRTEQGDSAMYLCASSARQGGGQPQHFGDGTRLSIL.

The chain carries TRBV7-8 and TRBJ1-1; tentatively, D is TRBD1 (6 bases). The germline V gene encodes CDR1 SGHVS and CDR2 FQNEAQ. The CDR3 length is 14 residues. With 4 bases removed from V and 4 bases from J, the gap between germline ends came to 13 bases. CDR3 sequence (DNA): TGTGCCAGCAGCTATGGACAGAAGGGCACTGAAGCTTTCTTT. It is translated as CASSYGQKGTEAFF. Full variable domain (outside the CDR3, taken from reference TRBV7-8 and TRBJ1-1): GAGVSQSPRYKVAKRGQDVALRCDPISGHVSLFWYQQALGQGPEFLTYFQNEAQLDKSGLPSDRFFAERPEGSVSTLKIQRTQQEDSAVYLCASSYGQKGTEAFFGQGTRLTVV.

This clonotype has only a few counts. Here the CDR3 reads CASSPATDTQYF. CDR3 DNA sequence: TGCGCCAGCAGCCCGGCGACAGATACGCAGTATTTT. The chain links TRBV5-1 to TRBJ2-3; D is unclear. The CDR3 contains 12 residues. V was cut by 4 bases and J by 3 bases, with 6 bases left in between. The germline gives CDR1 SGHRS, CDR2 YFSETQ.

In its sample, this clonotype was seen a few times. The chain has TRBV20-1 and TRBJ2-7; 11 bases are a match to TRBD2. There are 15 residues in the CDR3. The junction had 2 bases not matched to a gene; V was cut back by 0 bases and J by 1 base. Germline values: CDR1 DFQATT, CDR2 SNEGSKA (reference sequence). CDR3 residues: CSARERLAGSYEQYF. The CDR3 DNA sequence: TGCAGTGCTAGAGAGCGACTAGCGGGGTCCTACGAGCAGTACTTC.

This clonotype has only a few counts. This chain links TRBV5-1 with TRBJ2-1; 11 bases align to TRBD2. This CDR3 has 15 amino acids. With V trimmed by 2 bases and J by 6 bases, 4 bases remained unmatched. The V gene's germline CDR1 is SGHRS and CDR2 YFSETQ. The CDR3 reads CASSFALAGVNEQFF. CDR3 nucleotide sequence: TGCGCCAGCAGCTTCGCACTAGCGGGAGTCAATGAGCAGTTCTTC.

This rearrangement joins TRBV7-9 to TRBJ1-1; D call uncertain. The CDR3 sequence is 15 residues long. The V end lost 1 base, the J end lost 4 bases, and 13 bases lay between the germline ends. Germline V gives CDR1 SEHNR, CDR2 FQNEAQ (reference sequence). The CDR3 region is CASSLEVGVGTEAFF. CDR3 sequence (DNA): TGTGCCAGCAGCTTAGAAGTGGGTGTTGGCACTGAAGCTTTCTTT.

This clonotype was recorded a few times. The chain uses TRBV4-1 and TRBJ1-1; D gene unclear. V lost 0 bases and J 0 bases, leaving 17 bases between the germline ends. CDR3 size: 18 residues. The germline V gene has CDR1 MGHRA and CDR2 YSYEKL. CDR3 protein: CASSQEGTYESLNTEAFF. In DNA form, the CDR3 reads TGCGCCAGCAGCCAAGAGGGAACATACGAAAGTTTGAACACTGAAGCTTTCTTT.

In nucleotides, the CDR3 is TGTGCCAGCAGTCGAGGGCCTTGGACGACAGGGCAGGGCTACACCTTC. This sequence encodes CASSRGPWTTGQGYTF. The chain is built from TRBV6-5 and TRBJ1-2, with 7 bases that match TRBD1. This CDR3 has 16 amino acids. The junction had 17 bases not matched to a gene; V was cut back by 5 bases and J by 8 bases. From germline, CDR1 is MNHEY and CDR2 SVGAGI.

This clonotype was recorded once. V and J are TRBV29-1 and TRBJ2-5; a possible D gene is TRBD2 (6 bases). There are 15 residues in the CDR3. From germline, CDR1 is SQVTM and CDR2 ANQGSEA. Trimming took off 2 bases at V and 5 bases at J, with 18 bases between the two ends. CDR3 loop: CSVEIPGGVRETQYF. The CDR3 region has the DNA TGCAGCGTTGAAATCCCAGGAGGGGTCCGGGAGACCCAGTACTTC.